These 27 T cell receptor beta chains share one sample of origin, sequenced in a study of a mutant IDH1 vaccine in newly diagnosed glioma. Assay: immunoSEQ multiplex PCR; the TCRdb copy retains only in-frame clones and omits some. The sample contains some 33,000 clones, roughly 77% of which appear only once. These receptors have no identified antigens. Time point noted: week 35, safety follow-up. Doses of 300 ug of mutant IDH1 20-mer peptide were given with topical imiquimod. The specimen comprised PBMCs, sampled from a glioma patient whose treatment included an IDH1 peptide vaccine. The source of these receptors is a man under 40 with glioma.

The CDR3 bases are TGTGCCAGCAGCCAGGGGGATAGCAATCAGCCCCAGCATTTT. This gives the protein CASSQGDSNQPQHF. V usage is TRBV5-5 and J usage is TRBJ1-5; 7 nucleotides agree with TRBD1. The germline CDR1 and CDR2 sequences are SGHKS and YYEKEE (reference sequence). The CDR3 has 14 residues. The J segment lost 0 bases and the V segment lost 4 bases, leaving 1 base of the junction unmatched.

This clone was observed a few times. Here the CDR3 reads CASSPSGELFF. As DNA, the CDR3 is TGTGCCAGCAGCCCCTCTGGGGAGCTGTTTTTT. This chain links TRBV6-5 with TRBJ2-2; D not certain. CDR1 and CDR2 (germline): MNHEY, SVGAGI. The CDR3 is 11 residues long. Deletions cut 6 bases from V and 8 bases from J, with 7 bases between.

The V call is TRBV15, the J call TRBJ2-5; D gene uncertain. Germline CDR1 reads LNHNV; CDR2 reads YYDKDF (reference sequence). The CDR3 runs to 14 residues. Trimming pared 2 bases from V and 1 base from J, leaving 8 bases between. The CDR3 protein is CATSRTALQETQYF. The CDR3 nucleotides read TGTGCCACCAGCAGAACGGCCCTCCAAGAGACCCAGTACTTC.

This clone was detected once. The chain carries TRBV5-4 and TRBJ1-5, with 7 nucleotides matching TRBD1. This CDR3 spans 14 amino acids. J was trimmed by 2 bases and V by 3 bases; bases with no gene match: 2. The V gene's germline CDR1 is SGHNT and CDR2 YYREEE (reference sequence). CDR3 residues: CASSSQGGNQPQHF. CDR3 coding DNA: TGTGCCAGCAGCTCCCAGGGGGGCAATCAGCCCCAGCATTTT.

The chain links TRBV11-2 to TRBJ1-2; weak D call: TRBD1 (6 bases). CDR3 length equals 15 residues. Germline CDR1 and CDR2: SGHAT and FQNNGV. Trimming took off 5 bases at V and 4 bases at J, with 17 bases between the two ends. CDR3 sequence: CASSPGAGEVYGYTF. In DNA, the CDR3 is TGTGCCAGCAGCCCTGGGGCAGGGGAGGTCTATGGCTACACCTTC.

V usage is TRBV5-1 and J usage is TRBJ2-7; D call uncertain. The CDR3 sequence is 15 residues long. V lost 3 bases and J lost 6, with 19 bases in between. Germline V gene data show CDR1 as SGHRS and CDR2 as YFSETQ. The CDR3, as DNA: TGCGCCAGCAGCTCAGGCGCCGGTGGGGTCATCGAGCAGTACTTC. This gives the protein CASSSGAGGVIEQYF.

V and J are TRBV6-1 and TRBJ1-1, with 10 nucleotides matching TRBD1. Trimming took 6 bases from V and 11 from J; bases not matched to a gene: 9. The CDR3 sequence is 13 residues long. Germline CDR1 is MNHNS and CDR2 is SASEGT. The CDR3 nucleotides read TGTGCCAGCAGATCGACAGGGGGCCTGTGGGCTTTCTTT. It is translated as CASRSTGGLWAFF.

The V and J genes are TRBV5-1 and TRBJ2-3, with a possible D match to TRBD2 (5 bases). The CDR3 runs 15 residues. V gave up 0 bases and J gave up 5 bases, with 13 bases separating them. Germline CDR1 reads SGHRS; CDR2 reads YFSETQ. The CDR3 region is CASSLGDYFRDTQYF. The CDR3 nucleotides are TGCGCCAGCAGCTTGGGCGACTACTTCCGAGATACGCAGTATTTT.

The chain uses TRBV4-1 and TRBJ2-1; TRBD2 agrees at 12 bases. V gave up 4 bases and J gave up 6 bases; unmatched junction bases: 4. The length of the CDR3 is 15 residues. CDR1 is MGHRA, CDR2 YSYEKL, per germline. The CDR3 is CASSRPSGRGNEQFF. The CDR3 DNA reads as TGCGCCAGCAGCCGACCTAGCGGGAGGGGCAATGAGCAGTTCTTC.

V and J are TRBV19 and TRBJ1-2; D remains ambiguous. CDR1 LNHDA and CDR2 SQIVND come from the germline V gene (reference sequence). The CDR3 has 13 amino acids. V gave up 6 bases and J gave up 2 bases, with 10 bases separating them. The CDR3 DNA reads TGTGCCAGTAGGCTAGACGGAAACTATGGCTACACCTTC. Translation: CASRLDGNYGYTF.

The sample holds one count of this clone. The gene calls are TRBV7-6 and TRBJ2-2; 10 nucleotides match TRBD2. Looked up from germline, CDR1 is SGHVS and CDR2 is FNYEAQ. CDR3 length: 16 amino acids. The J segment lost 7 bases and the V segment lost 5 bases, leaving 10 bases of the junction unmatched. CDR3 residues: CASSGHSGRKVGELFF. In nucleotides, the CDR3 is TGTGCCAGCAGCGGCCATAGCGGGAGGAAGGTCGGGGAGCTGTTTTTT. Filled out from reference TRBV7-6 and TRBJ2-2, the complete variable domain reads GAGVSQSPRYKVTKRGQDVALRCDPISGHVSLYWYRQALGQGPEFLTYFNYEAQQDKSGLPNDRFSAERPEGSISTLTIQRTEQRDSAMYRCASSGHSGRKVGELFFGEGSRLTVL.

The chain has TRBV25-1 and TRBJ1-1; possibly TRBD1 for D (6 bases). Trimming left V 10 bases short and J 6 bases short, with 12 bases between. The length of the CDR3 is 11 residues. CDR1 is MGHDK, CDR2 SYGVNS, per germline. CDR3 amino acids: CATGTISEAFF. For the CDR3, the DNA is TGTGCCACCGGGACAATCTCTGAAGCTTTCTTT.

The V call is TRBV6-5, the J call TRBJ1-6; D might be TRBD1 (5 bases). Trimming removed 2 bases from V and 10 bases from J, with 9 bases in between. The CDR3 has 13 amino acids. The germline gives CDR1 MNHEY, CDR2 SVGAGI. The CDR3 coding sequence is TGTGCCAGCAGTTACAGGGGAGGATCACCCCTCCACTTT. Translation: CASSYRGGSPLHF.

The gene calls are TRBV2 and TRBJ2-1; 15 nucleotides line up with TRBD2. Per the germline V gene, CDR1 is SNHLY and CDR2 is FYNNEI. The CDR3 covers 16 residues. V was pared by 4 bases and J by 9 bases, with 7 bases of the junction left unmatched. The DNA for the CDR3 is TGTGCCAGCAGTGGGCTCGGGACTAGCGGGAGGAGTGAGCAGTTCTTC. Encoded protein: CASSGLGTSGRSEQFF.

The J gene is TRBJ2-1, the V gene TRBV6-4, with 7 bases aligning to TRBD1. This CDR3 contains 15 residues. Trimming removed 3 bases from V and 5 bases from J; junction bases left unmatched: 7. From germline, CDR1 is MRHNA and CDR2 SNTAGT. CDR3 loop: CASSEEGGTHNEQFF. The CDR3 DNA reads TGTGCCAGCAGTGAGGAAGGGGGCACCCACAATGAGCAGTTCTTC.

The V and J genes are TRBV6-4 and TRBJ1-5; D call uncertain. V was shortened by 5 bases and J by 4 bases, with 9 bases between the two germline ends. The CDR3 runs 13 residues. Germline values: CDR1 MRHNA, CDR2 SNTAGT. CDR3 sequence reads: CASSLEYNQPQHF. DNA for the CDR3: TGTGCCAGCAGTTTAGAGTATAATCAGCCCCAGCATTTT.

This chain joins TRBV5-6 and TRBJ2-3; D uncertain. This CDR3 region has 12 residues. CDR1 is SGHDT and CDR2 is YYEEEE in the germline V gene. Between the trimmed V and J ends, which lost 1 base and 2 bases, there was a span of 2 bases. CDR3 residues: CASSLITDTQYF. In DNA form, the CDR3 reads TGTGCCAGCAGCTTGATCACAGATACGCAGTATTTT.

This chain links TRBV5-1 with TRBJ1-2; D is ambiguous. This CDR3 is built from 13 residues. Germline CDR1 SGHRS, CDR2 YFSETQ. Trimming pared 0 bases from V and 6 bases from J, leaving 9 bases between. The DNA for the CDR3 is TGCGCCAGCAGCTTGGGAAAGTTAGATGGCTACACCTTC. Protein: CASSLGKLDGYTF.

There are a few counts of this clone. The chain recombines TRBV29-1 with TRBJ2-2; either TRBD1 or TRBD2 may fit D (5 bases each). The CDR3 runs to 11 residues. Germline V lookup: CDR1 SQVTM, CDR2 ANQGSEA. Trimming left V 4 bases short and J 5 bases short, with 5 bases between. DNA of the CDR3: TGCAGCGTTGGGGGGACCGGGGAGCTGTTTTTT. This codes for CSVGGTGELFF.

The chain is built from TRBV6-5 and TRBJ2-7; no definite D call. CDR3 length: 12 amino acids. The germline V gene encodes CDR1 MNHEY and CDR2 SVGAGI. The V and J ends lost 1 base and 6 bases respectively, with 7 bases between them. The CDR3 sequence: CASSYLPGEQYF. CDR3 in DNA: TGTGCCAGCAGTTACTTACCGGGCGAGCAGTACTTC.

A single count supports this clone. This chain connects TRBV9 to TRBJ2-5, with 10 bases matching TRBD2. The CDR3 runs 16 residues. The germline V gene encodes CDR1 SGDLS and CDR2 YYNGEE. Losses at the gene ends were 4 bases for V and 4 bases for J; bases not matched to a gene: 10. The DNA for the CDR3 is TGTGCCAGCAGCCCCGGGGTAGCGGGAGGCGGAGAGACCCAGTACTTC. Translating it yields CASSPGVAGGGETQYF.

This chain joins TRBV9 and TRBJ1-2, with D unresolved. The ends were cut back, 0 bases at V and 0 bases at J, with 12 bases in the middle. The CDR3 is 16 residues long. Germline V gives CDR1 SGDLS, CDR2 YYNGEE. The CDR3 nucleotides are TGTGCCAGCAGCGTAGACCTCGAGGGAGCTAACTATGGCTACACCTTC. Translating gives CASSVDLEGANYGYTF.

This sequence joins TRBV6-1 and TRBJ1-1; 8 positions match TRBD1. This CDR3 region has 14 residues. Unmatched junction bases numbered 6, after V lost 5 bases and J lost 4 bases. Germline V gene data show CDR1 as MNHNS and CDR2 as SASEGT. The CDR3 bases are TGTGCCAGCAGTTTAGACAGGGGCGGCACTGAAGCTTTCTTT. It encodes CASSLDRGGTEAFF.

The chain recombines TRBV4-1 with TRBJ2-6, with 10 bases identical to TRBD1. This CDR3 has 22 amino acids. The V segment lost 2 bases and the J segment 0 bases; nucleotides outside the gene matches: 16. In germline, CDR1 is MGHRA, CDR2 YSYEKL. The CDR3 sequence: CASSQRTGGRLADSSGANVLTF. CDR3 DNA sequence: TGCGCCAGCAGCCAACGGACAGGGGGTAGACTAGCTGATAGCTCTGGGGCCAACGTCCTGACTTTC.

The chain carries TRBV19 and TRBJ2-1; a possible D gene is TRBD1 (5 bases). Looked up from germline, CDR1 is LNHDA and CDR2 is SQIVND (reference sequence). With 3 bases removed from V and 8 bases from J, the gap between germline ends came to 17 bases. This CDR3 spans 15 amino acids. This chain's CDR3 is CASSIGAGLLDEQFF. DNA of the CDR3: TGTGCCAGTAGTATTGGGGCAGGGTTATTGGATGAGCAGTTCTTC.

This clone was recorded a few times. This sequence joins TRBV2 and TRBJ1-5; D is uncertain. V lost 7 bases, J lost 7 bases, and 14 bases lay in between. CDR3 length: 13 residues. From germline, CDR1 is SNHLY and CDR2 FYNNEI. CDR3 residues: CASTDTRAQPQHF. As DNA, the CDR3 is TGTGCCAGCACCGACACCCGAGCACAGCCCCAGCATTTT.

This chain uses TRBV5-1 with TRBJ1-2, with 7 bases aligning to TRBD1. The V gene's germline CDR1 is SGHRS and CDR2 YFSETQ. The CDR3 is 14 amino acids. The trim removed 1 base at V and 3 bases at J, leaving 3 bases unmatched. The CDR3 nucleotides are TGCGCCAGCAGCTTGACCACAGGGGACTATGGCTACACCTTC. This gives the protein CASSLTTGDYGYTF.